This TCR beta chain originates from a study of T cell responses to AZD1222 COVID-19 vaccine. Turning to the study itself: Second-dose schedules of about 4 or about 12 weeks were combined. Study-wide findings and caveats: Repertoires were obtained only post-peak T cell response. The study found vaccine-associated CD4 TCRs spanning spike, dominant at 160-218 and 743-854.

To note about this clone: Its target is unknown.

Using immunoSEQ multiplex PCR, the repertoire was profiled, and TCRdb retains in-frame clones only, with some absent. In the table there are 100,000 to 120,000 clones, roughly 91% of which are singletons. Germline V lookup: CDR1 MNHEY, CDR2 SVGAGI. There are 14 residues in the CDR3. Trimming removed 2 bases from V and 6 bases from J; junction bases left unmatched: 7. The clonotype originates from an adult in good health. V and J are TRBV6-5 and TRBJ2-7, with 7 bases matching TRBD1. This specimen was peripheral blood, taken on day 0 of AZD1222 vaccination. The CDR3 sequence: CASSYKGAPSEQYF. The CDR3 coding sequence is TGTGCCAGCAGTTACAAGGGGGCGCCTTCCGAGCAGTACTTC.